A selection of T cell receptor beta chains follows, all from one sample in a study of blood T cell repertoires in COVID-19. Libraries were prepared by immunoSEQ multiplex PCR; TCRdb keeps only in-frame clonotypes and omits some of them. The profile shows about 47,000 clones, roughly 89% of them singletons. The sequencing input was peripheral blood. Source of these receptors: a man aged 50 to 59 with acute or convalescent COVID-19. Each CDR3 is given with its conserved first and last residue. A D gene is named only where the DNA matches it firmly. Size tells how often a clone was seen (once, few, many) or the class of an expanded clone, and some rows leave it out.

j_call v_call clone_size d_call cdr3_nt cdr3_aa
TRBJ2-6 TRBV5-1 NA NA TGCGCCAGCAGCGAAAGAGGATCCGGGGCCAACGTCCTGACTTTC CASSERGSGANVLTF
TRBJ1-4 TRBV10-1 NA NA TGCGCCAGCAGTGACACGGCGGGTGAAAAACTGTTTTTT CASSDTAGEKLFF
TRBJ2-2 TRBV27 few NA TGTGCCAGCAGCCTCCATAGTTCGGGCACCGGGGAGCTGTTTTTT CASSLHSSGTGELFF
TRBJ2-6 TRBV3-1/TRBV3-2 NA TRBD2 TGTGCCAGCAGCCAGGACCTACTAGCGGGAGTCTCTGGGGCCAACGTCCTGACTTTC CASSQDLLAGVSGANVLTF
TRBJ2-2 TRBV2 NA NA TGTGCCAGCAGTGAAGGCCAGGGGTGGAGGACCGGGGAGCTGTTTTTT CASSEGQGWRTGELFF
TRBJ1-5 TRBV5-5 once NA TGTGCCAGCAGCTTCACAGGAAATCAGCCCCAGCATTTT CASSFTGNQPQHF
TRBJ1-1 TRBV4-3 NA NA TGCGCCAGCAGCCAAGATGGTTGGGGAAGGGGATGGGACACTGAAGCTTTCTTT CASSQDGWGRGWDTEAFF
TRBJ2-5 TRBV11-2 once NA TGTGCCAGCAGCTCCGCCGGGGGGCTTGAGGAGACCCAGTACTTC CASSSAGGLEETQYF
TRBJ1-2 TRBV4-1 once NA TGCGCCAGCAGCGGACCGGGACTTACGACCACGAGGAACTATGGCTACACCTTC CASSGPGLTTTRNYGYTF
TRBJ1-3 TRBV14 once NA TGTGCCAGCAGCCTAGGACTGTTAAATGGAAACACCATATATTTT CASSLGLLNGNTIYF
TRBJ2-6 TRBV15 once TRBD2 TGTGCCACCACCATATGGACTAGCGGGAGCAGCTCTGGGGCCAACGTCCTGACTTTC CATTIWTSGSSSGANVLTF
TRBJ1-6 TRBV27 few TRBD1 TGTGCCAGCAGTTTATTAACAGGGGGCTCTGGCAATTCACCCCTCCACTTT CASSLLTGGSGNSPLHF
TRBJ2-7 TRBV6-1 NA NA TGTGCCAGCACTCACCCCGGGACTGACCATTACGAGCAGTACTTC CASTHPGTDHYEQYF
TRBJ2-2 TRBV5-1 NA NA TGCGCCAGCAGCTTGCCCTACGGCGGACAGAACACCGGGGAGCTGTTTTTT CASSLPYGGQNTGELFF